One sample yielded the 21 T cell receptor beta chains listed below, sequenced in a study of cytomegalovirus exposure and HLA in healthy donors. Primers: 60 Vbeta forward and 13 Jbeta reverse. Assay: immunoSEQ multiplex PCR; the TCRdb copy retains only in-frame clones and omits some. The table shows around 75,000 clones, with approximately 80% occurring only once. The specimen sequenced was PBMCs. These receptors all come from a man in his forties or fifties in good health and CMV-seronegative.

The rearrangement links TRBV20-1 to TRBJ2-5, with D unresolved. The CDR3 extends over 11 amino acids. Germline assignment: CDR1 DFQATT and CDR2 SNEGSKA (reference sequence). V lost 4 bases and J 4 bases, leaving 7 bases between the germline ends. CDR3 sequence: CSATTRETQYF. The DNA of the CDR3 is TGCAGTGCTACCACACGAGAGACCCAGTACTTC.

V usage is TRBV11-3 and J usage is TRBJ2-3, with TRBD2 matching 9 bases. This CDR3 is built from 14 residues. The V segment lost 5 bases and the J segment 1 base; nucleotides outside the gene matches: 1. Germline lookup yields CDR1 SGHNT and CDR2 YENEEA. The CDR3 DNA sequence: TGTGCCAGCAGCCGCGGGGGGGGCACAGATACGCAGTATTTT. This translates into CASSRGGGTDTQYF.

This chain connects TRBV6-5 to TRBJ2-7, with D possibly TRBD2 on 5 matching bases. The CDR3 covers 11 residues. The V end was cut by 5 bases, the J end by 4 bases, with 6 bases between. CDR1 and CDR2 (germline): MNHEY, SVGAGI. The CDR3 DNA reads TGTGCCAGCAGTCGAGGGTACGAGCAGTACTTC. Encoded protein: CASSRGYEQYF.

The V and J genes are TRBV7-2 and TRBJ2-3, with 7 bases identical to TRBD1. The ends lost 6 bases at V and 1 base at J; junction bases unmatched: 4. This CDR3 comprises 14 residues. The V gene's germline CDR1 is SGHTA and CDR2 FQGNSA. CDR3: CASRPGQGTDTQYF. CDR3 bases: TGTGCCAGCAGACCCGGACAGGGCACAGATACGCAGTATTTT. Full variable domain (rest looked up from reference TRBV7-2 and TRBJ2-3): GAGVSQSPSNKVTEKGKDVELRCDPISGHTALYWYRQSLGQGLEFLIYFQGNSAPDKSGLPSDRFSAERTGGSVSTLTIQRTQQEDSAVYLCASRPGQGTDTQYFGPGTRLTVL.

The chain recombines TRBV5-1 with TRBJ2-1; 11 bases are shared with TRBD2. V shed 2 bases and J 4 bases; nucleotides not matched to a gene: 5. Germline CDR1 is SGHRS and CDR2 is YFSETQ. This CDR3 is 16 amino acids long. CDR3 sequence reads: CASSLVIAGGYNEQFF. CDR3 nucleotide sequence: TGCGCCAGCAGCTTAGTGATAGCGGGGGGGTACAATGAGCAGTTCTTC.

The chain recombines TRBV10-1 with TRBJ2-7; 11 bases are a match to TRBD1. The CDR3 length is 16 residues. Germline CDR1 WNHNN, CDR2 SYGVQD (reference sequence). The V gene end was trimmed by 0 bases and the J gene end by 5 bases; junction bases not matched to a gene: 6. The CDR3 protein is CASSESGGQGGHEQYF. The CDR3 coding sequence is TGCGCCAGCAGTGAGTCGGGGGGACAGGGGGGCCACGAGCAGTACTTC.

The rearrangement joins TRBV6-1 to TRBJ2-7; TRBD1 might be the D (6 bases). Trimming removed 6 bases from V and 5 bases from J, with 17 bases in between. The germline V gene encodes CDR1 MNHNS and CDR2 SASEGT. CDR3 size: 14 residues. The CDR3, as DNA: TGTGCCAGCAGCCTGGGGGCAGGGGTAGACGAGCAGTACTTC. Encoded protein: CASSLGAGVDEQYF.

The CDR3 loop reads CASSQDWGWGGQPQHF. In DNA form, the CDR3 reads TGTGCCAGCAGCCAAGATTGGGGCTGGGGAGGGCAGCCCCAGCATTTT. This chain uses TRBV4-2 with TRBJ1-5; D is perhaps TRBD1 (5 bases). CDR1 is LGHNA and CDR2 is YNFKEQ in the germline V gene. This CDR3 has 16 residues. The ends were cut back, 0 bases at V and 7 bases at J, with 16 bases in the middle.

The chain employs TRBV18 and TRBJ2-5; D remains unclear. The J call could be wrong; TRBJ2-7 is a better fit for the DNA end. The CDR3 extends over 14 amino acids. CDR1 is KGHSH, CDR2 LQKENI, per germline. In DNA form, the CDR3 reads TGTGCCAGCTCACCAACAGCTAGCTCCTACGAGCAGTACTTC. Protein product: CASSPTASSYEQYF.

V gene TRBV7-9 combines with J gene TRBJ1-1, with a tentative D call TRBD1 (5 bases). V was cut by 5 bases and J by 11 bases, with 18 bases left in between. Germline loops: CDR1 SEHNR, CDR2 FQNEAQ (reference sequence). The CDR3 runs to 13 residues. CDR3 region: CASSLPESWGAFF. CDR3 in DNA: TGTGCCAGCAGCCTACCTGAAAGTTGGGGCGCTTTCTTT.

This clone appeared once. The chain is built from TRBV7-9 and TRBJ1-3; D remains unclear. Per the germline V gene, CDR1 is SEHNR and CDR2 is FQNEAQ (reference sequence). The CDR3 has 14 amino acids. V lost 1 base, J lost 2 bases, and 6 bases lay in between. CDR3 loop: CASSLVYAGNTIYF. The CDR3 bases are TGTGCCAGCAGCTTAGTTTATGCTGGAAACACCATATATTTT.

The CDR3 loop is CASREETGCQAFF. In nucleotides, the CDR3 is TGTGCCAGCAGAGAAGAGACAGGGTGTCAAGCTTTCTTT. The V call is TRBV27, the J call TRBJ1-1; 7 nucleotides line up with TRBD1. CDR1 is MNHEY, CDR2 SMNVEV, per germline (reference sequence). V was pared by 6 bases and J by 9 bases, with 10 bases of the junction left unmatched. This CDR3 has 13 amino acids.

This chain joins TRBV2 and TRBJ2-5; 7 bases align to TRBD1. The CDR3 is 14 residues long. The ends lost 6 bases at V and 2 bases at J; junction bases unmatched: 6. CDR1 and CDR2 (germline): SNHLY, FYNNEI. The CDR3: CASSDRDRQETQYF. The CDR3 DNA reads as TGTGCCAGCAGCGACCGGGACAGACAAGAGACCCAGTACTTC.

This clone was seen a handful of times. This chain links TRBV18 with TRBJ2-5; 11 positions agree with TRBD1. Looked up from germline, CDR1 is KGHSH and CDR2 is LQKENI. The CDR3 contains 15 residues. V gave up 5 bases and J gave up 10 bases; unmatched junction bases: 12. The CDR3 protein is CASSFGTGGPLDQYF. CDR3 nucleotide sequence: TGTGCCAGCTCATTCGGGACAGGGGGACCCCTTGACCAGTACTTC.

CDR3 coding DNA: TGTGCCAGCAGCGTAACGTCGGTAAACACTGAAGCTTTCTTT. As protein: CASSVTSVNTEAFF. V and J are TRBV9 and TRBJ1-1, with no clear D. The CDR3 totals 14 residues. Deletions cut 1 base from V and 2 bases from J, with 9 bases between. Germline values: CDR1 SGDLS, CDR2 YYNGEE.

The CDR3 spells CASSLRDRSTGELFF. The CDR3 DNA reads TGTGCCAGCAGCCTTCGGGACAGGAGTACCGGGGAGCTGTTTTTT. The chain carries TRBV5-5 and TRBJ2-2; TRBD1 matches at 8 bases. The V gene end was trimmed by 4 bases and the J gene end by 5 bases; junction bases not matched to a gene: 7. Looked up from germline, CDR1 is SGHKS and CDR2 is YYEKEE (reference sequence). The CDR3 is 15 residues long. The full variable domain, completed using reference TRBV5-5 and TRBJ2-2, is DAGVTQSPTHLIKTRGQQVTLRCSPISGHKSVSWYQQVLGQGPQFIFQYYEKEERGRGNFPDRFSARQFPNYSSELNVNALLLGDSALYLCASSLRDRSTGELFFGEGSRLTVL.

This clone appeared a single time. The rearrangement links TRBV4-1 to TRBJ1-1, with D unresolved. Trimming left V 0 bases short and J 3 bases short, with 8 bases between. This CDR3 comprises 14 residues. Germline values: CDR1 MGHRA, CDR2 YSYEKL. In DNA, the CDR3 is TGCGCCAGCAGCCAAGATACGGGTTACACTGAAGCTTTCTTT. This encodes CASSQDTGYTEAFF.

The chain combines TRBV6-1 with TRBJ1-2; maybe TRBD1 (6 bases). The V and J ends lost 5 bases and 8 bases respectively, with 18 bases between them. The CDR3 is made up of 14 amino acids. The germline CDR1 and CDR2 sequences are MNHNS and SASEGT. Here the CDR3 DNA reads TGTGCCAGCAGTACACAGGGCGGGAGGAGAGGCTACACCTTC. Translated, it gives CASSTQGGRRGYTF.

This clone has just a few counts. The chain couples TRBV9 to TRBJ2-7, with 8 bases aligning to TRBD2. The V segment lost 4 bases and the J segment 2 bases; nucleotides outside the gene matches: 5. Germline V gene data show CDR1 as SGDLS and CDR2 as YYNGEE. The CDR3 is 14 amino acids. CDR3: CASSPRSGTYEQYF. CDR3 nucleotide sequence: TGTGCCAGCAGCCCTCGTAGCGGGACCTACGAGCAGTACTTC.

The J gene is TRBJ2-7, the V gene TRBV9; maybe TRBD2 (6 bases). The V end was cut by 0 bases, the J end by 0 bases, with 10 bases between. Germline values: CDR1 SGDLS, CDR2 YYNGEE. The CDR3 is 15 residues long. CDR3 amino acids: CASSVGLGSSYEQYF. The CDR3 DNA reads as TGTGCCAGCAGCGTAGGACTAGGCAGCTCCTACGAGCAGTACTTC.

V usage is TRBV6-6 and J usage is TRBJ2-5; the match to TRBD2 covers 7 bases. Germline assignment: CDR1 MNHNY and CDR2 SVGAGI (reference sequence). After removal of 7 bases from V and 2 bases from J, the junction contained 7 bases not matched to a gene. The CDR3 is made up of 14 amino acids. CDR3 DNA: TGTGCCAGCACATCGGGGGGTAGGCAAGAGACCCAGTACTTC. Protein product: CASTSGGRQETQYF.